This T cell receptor (beta chain) is from a study of metastatic and nonmetastatic thyroid tumors. Turning to the study itself: Malignant and benign thyroid patients had repertoires compared in peripheral blood and tumor or nodule tissue. Study-wide results and caveats: Reportedly, malignant thyroid tumors had significantly higher TCR beta diversity than benign nodules, in blood and tumor.

This clone was picked up many times. The antigen is undetermined. None of the patients had undergone any treatment ahead of thyroid surgery. Under the authors' procedure: The study built a papillary thyroid cancer distant-metastasis classifier from CDR3 differences across clinicopathological groups. TCRdb re-called clones via MiXCR from the PCR reads. Clone size and V and J calls follow TCRdb, not the original study. The sample comprises 30,000 to 40,000 clones, roughly a sixth of which are singletons, and under 15% rests with the top ten. The sequencing input was blood. The sequence was obtained from a male donor with papillary thyroid cancer or a benign thyroid nodule (not recorded which). Some clones in this sample may be carry-over from other donors' samples.

The chain's CDR3 is CASRAGTSGEQYF. CDR3 coding DNA: TGCGCCAGCAGGGCCGGGACTAGCGGAGAGCAGTACTTC. V gene TRBV10-1 combines with J gene TRBJ2-7; TRBD2 matches 11 bases. Trimming at V came to 6 bases and at J to 7 bases, leaving 5 bases not matched to a gene. This CDR3 has 13 residues. In germline, CDR1 is WNHNN, CDR2 SYGVQD (reference sequence).